This T cell receptor beta chain stems from a study of blood T cell repertoires in COVID-19 (dated by TCRdb to the early 2020s). At the level of the whole study: Samples from collaborators originated in the United States, Italy and Spain and spanned both the acute and convalescent phases of COVID-19. The prospective study material was composed of cDNA or gDNA derived from T cells, B-cell-depleted T cells, or PBMCs. The dataset comprised deeply sampled blood TCRbeta repertoires from subjects exposed to, actively infected with, or recovered from COVID-19. The repertoires were released in a freely available public database intended as a resource for research on the immune response to SARS-CoV-2. The samples were drawn from two sources: the first 160 participants of the ongoing ImmuneRACE study, and 1,200 or so subjects contributed by 6 global collaborators. A de-identified subject ID, COVID-19 status, age in years and sex were almost always included in the sample metadata. Where available, HLA class I and class II types were obtained from metadata supplied by the sample provider rather than from assay-based typing.

The CDR3 has 16 amino acids, counting the end cysteine and phenylalanine. The retained sequence is limited to the CDR3, 48 bases, with the frame set at the first base. The immunoSEQ Assay, a bias-controlled multiplex PCR, was used to amplify TCRbeta CDR3 regions from genomic DNA. In the source study's methods: The number of nucleated cells in each sample was estimated by amplification of reference gene primers within the assay. Sequence reads were collapsed and filtered to measure the absolute abundance of every unique TCRbeta CDR3 rearrangement. For each sample, productive Simpson clonality was calculated as the square root of Simpson's diversity index across productive rearrangements. In TCRdb, the immuneACCESS table is reduced to in-frame sequences with V and J assigned. These tables do not hold every clone; where another copy was compared, an unresolved V gene accounts for under half, and the others remain unexplained. The DNA gave D and trimming, while V, J and clone size come from that table. This sample holds around 81,000 clones; roughly three quarters were observed only once. Together, the top ten hold approximately 12% of the sample.

The collaborating institutions used their own protocols to collect whole blood in K2EDTA tubes. For TCRbeta analysis, collaborators shipped samples as frozen whole blood, isolated PBMCs, or DNA extracted from either of those sample types. Broad study findings and their caveats: The quantity of clinical and demographic metadata differed by source and by participant and was supplied without curation.

A remark on this clone: The clone's antigen remains unknown. No base qualities exist here, and no much larger clone lies one base off it.

The chain couples TRBV21-1 to TRBJ2-4; TRBD1, the D gene given by the table, was not confirmed from the DNA. TRBV21-1 is a listed pseudogene. The source material was peripheral blood. The receptor was derived from a human donor in a cohort sampled during active COVID-19. At the DNA level, the sequence is TGTGCCAGCAGCAGGCCGGGACAGGGCGACAAAAACATTCAGTACTTC. The resulting protein is CASSRPGQGDKNIQYF.